The sequence of this T cell receptor beta chain was determined in a study of vaccination and CD4 T cells after COVID-19. At the level of the study: As a positive control, some control cultures were given a CEFX pool, while others were given an HIV-1 Nef pool or no peptide.

Trimming removed 7 bases at V and 2 bases at J, with 20 bases between. This CDR3 contains 16 residues. The germline V gene has CDR1 LNHDA and CDR2 SQIVND (reference sequence). Scientists ran DNA taken from cultured CD4+ T cells through the Oncomine TCR Beta short-read assay for sequencing. From CD4+ T cells that had been cultured, genomic DNA was extracted. TCRdb redid the calling of the PCR reads with MiXCR, one entry per CDR3 protein. The repertoire holds 4,000 to 4,500 distinct CDR3 sequences, with around 41% as singletons. As to treatment: approximately nine-day PBMC culture with coronavirus spike peptide pools or control peptides (ViraFEST assay). Study results and limitations: Post-infection sampling omitted early timepoints and covered relatively few convalescent patients.

On this clonotype itself: Antigen unknown.

The chain links TRBV19 to TRBJ1-2, with no clear D. Input material: CD4+ T cells from blood, cultured in vitro. This TCR came from a human donor who had recovered from COVID-19. For the CDR3, the DNA is TGTGCCAGTAACAAGGGTAATCACGGTCTCAACTATGGCTACACCTTC. Its protein product is CASNKGNHGLNYGYTF.